These 23 T cell receptor beta chains came from one sample sequenced in a study of Ad26.COV2.S vaccination and SARS-CoV-2 variants (dated by TCRdb to the early 2020s). The library was produced with the immunoSEQ multiplex PCR assay. Not all clones reach the TCRdb copy of this immuneACCESS table, which keeps in-frame sequences only. Checked studies attribute under half of the gap to unresolved V genes and leave the rest unexplained. Present in this sample are around 320,000 clones, roughly 84% of which were seen just once. Of the sample, roughly 3.1% falls within the top ten clones. Per the publication, the treatment or condition label means: about 20 received Ad26.COV2.S at low or high dose, single or two shots; 5 received placebo; per-sample allocation not given. For vaccine and placebo recipients, the sequenced repertoires came from samples collected on day 63 after the first injection. The specimen comprised peripheral blood, sampled in a trial of Ad26.COV2.S vaccine versus placebo. The source is a person aged 18-65 years who received the Ad26.COV2.S COVID-19 vaccine or a placebo.

The chain joins TRBV10-2 to TRBJ1-2, with D possibly matching TRBD1 (6 bases). With 8 bases removed from V and 4 bases from J, the gap between germline ends came to 14 bases. The V gene's germline CDR1 is WSHSY and CDR2 SAAADI. The CDR3 runs to 13 residues. Here the CDR3 DNA reads TGCGCCAGCGCGACCAAAGGGGGCTATGGCTACACCTTC. It encodes CASATKGGYGYTF.

The chain combines TRBV15 with TRBJ1-5, with D unresolved. Trimming shortened V by 0 bases and J by 2 bases, and 14 bases separated the two germline ends. The CDR3 covers 17 residues. Per the germline V gene, CDR1 is LNHNV and CDR2 is YYDKDF (reference sequence). The CDR3 nucleotides are TGTGCCACCAGCAGAGATAAGAGGGAGTCCCGCAATCAGCCCCAGCATTTT. It encodes CATSRDKRESRNQPQHF. Full variable domain (missing parts from reference TRBV15 and TRBJ1-5): DAMVIQNPRYQVTQFGKPVTLSCSQTLNHNVMYWYQQKSSQAPKLLFHYYDKDFNNEADTPDNFQSRRPNTSFCFLDIRSPGLGDTAMYLCATSRDKRESRNQPQHFGDGTRLSIL.

The chain recombines TRBV3-1 (or the pseudogene TRBV3-2) with TRBJ1-5, with D uncertain. The ends were cut back, 4 bases at V and 7 bases at J, with 8 bases in the middle. Per the germline V gene, CDR1 is LGHDT and CDR2 is YNNKEL (reference sequence). The CDR3 has 12 residues. CDR3 nucleotides: TGTGCCAGCAGCCCAAAGGGACAGCCCCAGCATTTT. Residues: CASSPKGQPQHF.

The rearrangement uses TRBV6-2 or TRBV6-3 and TRBJ1-3; D is perhaps TRBD1 (5 bases). V lost 5 bases and J 2 bases, leaving 10 bases between the germline ends. Germline V gene sequence: CDR1 MNHEY, CDR2 SVGEGT. This CDR3 has 14 amino acids. The CDR3 spells CASSRQGAGNTIYF. CDR3 nucleotides: TGTGCCAGCAGTCGGCAGGGAGCTGGAAACACCATATATTTT.

V gene TRBV11-3 combines with J gene TRBJ2-7, with 7 bases identical to TRBD1. The CDR3 has 14 residues. J gave up 5 bases and V 3 bases, and 7 bases lay outside the gene matches. The germline V gene has CDR1 SGHNT and CDR2 YENEEA. The CDR3 loop reads CASSLGDREHEQYF. The CDR3 coding sequence is TGTGCCAGCAGCTTGGGAGACAGGGAACACGAGCAGTACTTC.

The chain couples TRBV7-3 to TRBJ2-3, with TRBD2 matching over 12 bases. The CDR3 is made up of 15 amino acids. Germline V lookup: CDR1 SGHTA, CDR2 FQGTGA. V gave up 5 bases and J gave up 8 bases; unmatched junction bases: 8. CDR3 in amino acids: CASSLRLAGEITQYF. The DNA of the CDR3 is TGTGCCAGCAGCCTCCGACTAGCGGGGGAAATTACGCAGTATTTT.

This chain uses TRBV30 with TRBJ1-6; D not certain. Between the trimmed V and J ends, which lost 1 base and 9 bases, there was a span of 7 bases. In germline, CDR1 is GTSNPN, CDR2 SVGIG (reference sequence). The length of the CDR3 is 12 residues. CDR3 sequence reads: CAWSAWGSPLHF. CDR3 nucleotides: TGTGCCTGGAGTGCTTGGGGTTCACCCCTCCACTTT.

This chain connects TRBV6-5 to TRBJ2-2; unclear D gene. CDR3 length equals 12 residues. Trimming took 5 bases from V and 6 from J, leaving 7 bases between them. The germline V gene encodes CDR1 MNHEY and CDR2 SVGAGI. The CDR3: CASSRDAGELFF. CDR3 DNA: TGTGCCAGCAGTAGGGATGCCGGGGAGCTGTTTTTT.

This clone is a singleton in its sample. V and J are TRBV19 and TRBJ1-2; 10 bases are shared with TRBD1. The CDR3 is 15 amino acids. The V gene's germline CDR1 is LNHDA and CDR2 SQIVND (reference sequence). V trimming: 3 bases; J trimming: 3 bases; junction bases outside the gene matches: 4. In DNA, the CDR3 is TGTGCCAGTAGTATCAGACAGGGGGCCGACTATGGCTACACCTTC. It yields the protein CASSIRQGADYGYTF.

V usage is TRBV15 and J usage is TRBJ1-3, with a tentative D call TRBD1 (5 bases). CDR3 length: 12 amino acids. The ends were cut back, 5 bases at V and 4 bases at J, with 6 bases in the middle. Germline CDR1 and CDR2: LNHNV and YYDKDF (reference sequence). The DNA for the CDR3 is TGTGCCACCAGCTGGGGGGGAAACACCATATATTTT. Translated, it gives CATSWGGNTIYF.

This chain uses TRBV5-4 with TRBJ1-2; 7 bases match TRBD1. CDR3 length equals 13 residues. CDR1 SGHNT and CDR2 YYREEE come from the germline V gene (reference sequence). V was clipped by 4 bases and J by 10 bases; unmatched bases: 10. The CDR3 protein is CASSRDSPGDYTF. CDR3 bases: TGTGCCAGCAGCCGGGACAGCCCCGGGGACTACACCTTC.

The V gene is TRBV27, the J gene TRBJ2-7; TRBD1 agrees at 7 bases. The CDR3 consists of 15 residues. CDR1 and CDR2 from the germline V gene are MNHEY and SMNVEV (reference sequence). Trimming cost V 6 bases and J 3 bases; bases outside gene matches: 11. CDR3 amino acids: CASSLTPGQNYEQYF. The CDR3 DNA reads as TGTGCCAGCAGCTTAACTCCGGGACAGAACTACGAGCAGTACTTC.

This sequence joins TRBV10-3 and TRBJ2-1; 10 bases match TRBD2. With V trimmed by 6 bases and J by 6 bases, 5 bases remained unmatched. The germline V gene has CDR1 ENHRY and CDR2 SYGVKD. The CDR3 has 14 residues. CDR3 bases: TGTGCCATCAGATTGAGCGGGGGGGCCAATGAGCAGTTCTTC. Translated, it gives CAIRLSGGANEQFF.

V usage is TRBV3-1 (or the pseudogene TRBV3-2) and J usage is TRBJ2-5; 11 bases fit TRBD2. After removal of 4 bases from V and 4 bases from J, the junction contained 14 bases not matched to a gene. Germline V gives CDR1 LGHDT, CDR2 YNNKEL (reference sequence). This CDR3 contains 18 residues. Here the CDR3 reads CASSRSVGLAVPGETQYF. The CDR3 DNA reads as TGTGCCAGCAGCCGAAGCGTGGGACTAGCGGTTCCCGGAGAGACCCAGTACTTC.

The V gene is TRBV29-1, the J gene TRBJ2-1; 14 bases agree with TRBD2. This CDR3 spans 14 amino acids. Germline V gives CDR1 SQVTM, CDR2 ANQGSEA. J lost 4 bases, V lost 7 bases, and 3 bases had no gene match. CDR3 region: CSARLAGGYNEQFF. The CDR3 DNA follows: TGCAGCGCCCGACTAGCGGGGGGGTACAATGAGCAGTTCTTC.

This rearrangement joins TRBV3-1 (or the pseudogene TRBV3-2) to TRBJ1-6; the D is unclear. Germline V CDR1 and CDR2: LGHDT, YNNKEL (reference sequence). This CDR3 has 13 amino acids. V gave up 4 bases and J gave up 7 bases, with 8 bases separating them. The CDR3 bases are TGTGCCAGCAGCCCAGTACCCAATTCACCCCTCCACTTT. Protein: CASSPVPNSPLHF.

This clone was counted only a few times. This chain connects TRBV2 to TRBJ2-7; 7 bases map to TRBD2. The V gene end was trimmed by 2 bases and the J gene end by 6 bases; junction bases not matched to a gene: 1. The CDR3 loop spans 12 amino acids. The V gene's germline CDR1 is SNHLY and CDR2 FYNNEI. CDR3 amino acids: CASSELAVEQYF. The CDR3 coding sequence is TGTGCCAGCAGTGAACTAGCGGTCGAGCAGTACTTC.

Worth noting for this clone: Other DNA sequences within the sample encode an identical CDR3. The V and J genes are TRBV30 and TRBJ1-2; maybe TRBD1 (6 bases). Per the germline V gene, CDR1 is GTSNPN and CDR2 is SVGIG (reference sequence). The V and J ends lost 0 bases and 7 bases respectively, with 15 bases between them. This CDR3 is 14 amino acids long. The CDR3 bases are TGTGCCTGGAGTGTTGGTTGGGGGGCGGGTGGCTACACCTTC. Translated: CAWSVGWGAGGYTF.

The rearrangement uses TRBV7-6 and TRBJ2-1; possibly TRBD1 for D (5 bases). This CDR3 has 14 residues. V was shortened by 3 bases and J by 7 bases, with 13 bases between the two germline ends. Germline V gene lookup returns CDR1 SGHVS and CDR2 FNYEAQ. The chain's CDR3 is CASSLAQGSNEQFF. The CDR3 bases are TGTGCCAGCAGCTTGGCCCAGGGTAGTAATGAGCAGTTCTTC.

The chain is built from TRBV4-3 and TRBJ2-3; D not resolved. The CDR3 runs to 14 residues. Germline V gene data show CDR1 as LGHNA and CDR2 as YSLEER. Trimming removed 0 bases at V and 3 bases at J, with 7 bases between. The CDR3 reads CASSQDRETDTQYF. As DNA, the CDR3 is TGCGCCAGCAGCCAAGATCGAGAAACAGATACGCAGTATTTT.

The chain has TRBV6-6 and TRBJ1-2; no clear D. The CDR3 is made up of 16 amino acids. Trimming shortened V by 3 bases and J by 6 bases, and 20 bases separated the two germline ends. In germline, CDR1 is MNHNY, CDR2 SVGAGI (reference sequence). The CDR3 DNA is TGTGCCAGCAGTTATACACGGGCCTCCCTCCTGGATGGCTACACCTTC. Its translation: CASSYTRASLLDGYTF.

The chain recombines TRBV2 with TRBJ2-2; weak D call: TRBD2 (5 bases). CDR3 length: 15 amino acids. Per the germline V gene, CDR1 is SNHLY and CDR2 is FYNNEI. V was pared by 7 bases and J by 5 bases, with 17 bases between. DNA for the CDR3: TGTGCCAGCATTTCGGGAATTTCGGAAACCGGGGAGCTGTTTTTT. Amino acid sequence: CASISGISETGELFF. The variable domain in full, completed from reference TRBV2 and TRBJ2-2, reads EPEVTQTPSHQVTQMGQEVILRCVPISNHLYFYWYRQILGQKVEFLVSFYNNEISEKSEIFDDQFSVERPDGSNFTLKIRSTKLEDSAMYFCASISGISETGELFFGEGSRLTVL.

J is TRBJ1-6 and V is TRBV18; D might be TRBD1 (5 bases). Per germline, CDR1 KGHSH and CDR2 LQKENI. The V and J ends lost 2 bases and 12 bases respectively, with 14 bases between them. The CDR3 covers 14 residues. CDR3 DNA: TGTGCCAGCTCACCATACGCCGACAGAATACCCCTCCACTTT. Translated, it gives CASSPYADRIPLHF.